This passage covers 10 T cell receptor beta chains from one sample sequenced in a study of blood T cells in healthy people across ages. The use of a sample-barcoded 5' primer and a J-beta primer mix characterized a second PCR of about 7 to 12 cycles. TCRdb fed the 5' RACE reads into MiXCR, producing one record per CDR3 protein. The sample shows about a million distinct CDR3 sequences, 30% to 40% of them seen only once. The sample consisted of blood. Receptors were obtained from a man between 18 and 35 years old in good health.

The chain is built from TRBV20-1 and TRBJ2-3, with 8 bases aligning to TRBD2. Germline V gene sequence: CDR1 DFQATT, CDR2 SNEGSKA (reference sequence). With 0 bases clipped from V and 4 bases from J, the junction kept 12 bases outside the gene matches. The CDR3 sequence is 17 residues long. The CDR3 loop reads CSARDLSSGDHSDTQYF. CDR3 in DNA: TGCAGTGCTAGAGATCTTAGTAGCGGGGATCATTCAGATACGCAGTATTTT.

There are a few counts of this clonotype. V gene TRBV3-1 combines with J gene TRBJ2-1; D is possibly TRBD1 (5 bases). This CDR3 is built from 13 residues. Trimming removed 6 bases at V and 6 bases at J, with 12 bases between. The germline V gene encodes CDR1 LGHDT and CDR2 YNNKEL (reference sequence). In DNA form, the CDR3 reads TGTGCCAGCAGTAAGGGGTCACGCAATGAGCAGTTCTTC. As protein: CASSKGSRNEQFF.

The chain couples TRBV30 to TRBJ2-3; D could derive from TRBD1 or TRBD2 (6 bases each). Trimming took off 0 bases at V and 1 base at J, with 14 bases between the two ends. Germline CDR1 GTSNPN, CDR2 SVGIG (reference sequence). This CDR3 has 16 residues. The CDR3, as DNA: TGTGCCTGGAGTGTACGTGACGGGGGCCGCACAGATACGCAGTATTTT. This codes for CAWSVRDGGRTDTQYF.

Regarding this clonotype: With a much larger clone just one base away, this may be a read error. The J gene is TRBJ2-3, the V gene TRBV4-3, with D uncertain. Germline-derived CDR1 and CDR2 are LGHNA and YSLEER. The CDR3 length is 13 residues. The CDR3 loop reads CASGQVLVDTQYF. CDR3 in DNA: TGCGCCAGCGGCCAAGTGTTGGTGGATACGCAGTATTTT.

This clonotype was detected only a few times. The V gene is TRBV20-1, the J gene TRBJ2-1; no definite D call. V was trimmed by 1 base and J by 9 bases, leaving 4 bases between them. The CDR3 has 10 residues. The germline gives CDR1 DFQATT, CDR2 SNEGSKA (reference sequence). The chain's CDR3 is CSARVGEQFF. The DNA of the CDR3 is TGCAGTGCTAGAGTTGGTGAGCAGTTCTTC.

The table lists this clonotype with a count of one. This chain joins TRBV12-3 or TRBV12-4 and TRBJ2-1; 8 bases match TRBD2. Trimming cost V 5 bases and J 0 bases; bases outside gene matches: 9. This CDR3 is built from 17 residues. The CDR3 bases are TGTGCCAGCAGTGCCCGAACCGGGACTAGCTCCTACAATGAGCAGTTCTTC. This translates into CASSARTGTSSYNEQFF.

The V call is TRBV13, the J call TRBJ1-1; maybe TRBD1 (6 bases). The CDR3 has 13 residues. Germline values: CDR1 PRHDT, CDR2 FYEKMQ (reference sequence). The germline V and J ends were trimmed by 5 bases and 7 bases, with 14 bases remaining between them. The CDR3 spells CASSRTDRREAFF. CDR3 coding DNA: TGTGCCAGCAGCCGGACGGACAGACGTGAAGCTTTCTTT.

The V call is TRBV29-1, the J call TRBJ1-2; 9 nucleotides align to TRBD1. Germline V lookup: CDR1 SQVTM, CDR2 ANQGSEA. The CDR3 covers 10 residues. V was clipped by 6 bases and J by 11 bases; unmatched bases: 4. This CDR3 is CSVGDRDYTF. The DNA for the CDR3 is TGCAGCGTGGGGGACAGGGATTACACCTTC.

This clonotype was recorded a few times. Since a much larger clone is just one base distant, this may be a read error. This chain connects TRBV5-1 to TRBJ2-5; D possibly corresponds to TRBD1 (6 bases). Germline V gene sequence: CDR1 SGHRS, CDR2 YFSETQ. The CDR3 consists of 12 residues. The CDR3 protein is CASSLGANEQYF. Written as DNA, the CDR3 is TGTGCCAGCAGTTTGGGGGCCAATGAGCAGTACTTC.

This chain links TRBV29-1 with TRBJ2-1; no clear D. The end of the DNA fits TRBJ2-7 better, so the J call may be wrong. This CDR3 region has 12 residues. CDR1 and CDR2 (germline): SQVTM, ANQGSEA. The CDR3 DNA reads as TGCAGCGTTGAGATATCCTACAATGAGCAGTACTTC. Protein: CSVEISYNEQYF.